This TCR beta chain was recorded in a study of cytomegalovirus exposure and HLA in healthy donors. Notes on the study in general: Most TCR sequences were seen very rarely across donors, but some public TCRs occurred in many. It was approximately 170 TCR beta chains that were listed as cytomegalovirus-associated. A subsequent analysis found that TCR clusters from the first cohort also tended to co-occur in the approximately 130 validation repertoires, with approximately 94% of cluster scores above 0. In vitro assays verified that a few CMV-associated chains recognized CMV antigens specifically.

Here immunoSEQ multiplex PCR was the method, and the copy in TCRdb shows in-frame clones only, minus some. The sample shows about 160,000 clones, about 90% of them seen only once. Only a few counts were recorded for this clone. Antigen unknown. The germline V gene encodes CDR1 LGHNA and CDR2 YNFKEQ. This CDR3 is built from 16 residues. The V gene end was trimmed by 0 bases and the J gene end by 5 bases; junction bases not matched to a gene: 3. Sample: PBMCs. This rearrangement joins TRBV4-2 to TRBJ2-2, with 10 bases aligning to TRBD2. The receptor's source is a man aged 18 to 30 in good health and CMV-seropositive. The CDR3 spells CASSQDLAGETGELFF. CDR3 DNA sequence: TGTGCCAGCAGCCAAGACCTAGCGGGAGAAACCGGGGAGCTGTTTTTT.